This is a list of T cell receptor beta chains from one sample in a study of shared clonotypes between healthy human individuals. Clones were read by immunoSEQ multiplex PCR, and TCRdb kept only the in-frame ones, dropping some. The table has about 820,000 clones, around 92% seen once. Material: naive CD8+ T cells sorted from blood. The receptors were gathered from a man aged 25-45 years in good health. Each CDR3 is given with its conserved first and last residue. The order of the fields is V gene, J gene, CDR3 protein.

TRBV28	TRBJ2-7	CASSSGLYYEQYF
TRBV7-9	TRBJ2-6	CASSLIHLTSGANVLTF
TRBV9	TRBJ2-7	CASSADDSYEQYF
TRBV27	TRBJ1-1	CASRQRRRGGEAFF
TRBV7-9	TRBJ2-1	CASSLGSGNNEQFF
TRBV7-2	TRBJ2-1	CASSLSLAGNEQFF
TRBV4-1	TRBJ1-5	CASSQVGAGNQPQHF
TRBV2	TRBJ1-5	CASSVRGAALVF
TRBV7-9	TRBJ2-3	CASSPGGAGDSRTDTQYF
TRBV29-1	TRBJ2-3	CSVEEAVTDTQYF
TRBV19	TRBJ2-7	CASSAGPYYEQYF
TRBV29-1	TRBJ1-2	CSADITANYGYTF
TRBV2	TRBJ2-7	CASIGSSYEQYF
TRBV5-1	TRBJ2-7	CASSLLTSGREEQYF
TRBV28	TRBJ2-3	CASSFLGSTDTQYF
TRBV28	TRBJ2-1	CASDSPDYLNGEQFF
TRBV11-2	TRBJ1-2	CASSLAGQGPDYGYTF
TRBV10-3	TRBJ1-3	CAISESMGTPNSGNTIYF
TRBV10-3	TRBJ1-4	CAISESNSGVGEKLFF
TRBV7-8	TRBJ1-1	CASSLGGGSEAFF
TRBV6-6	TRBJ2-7	CASSYPNSQTEQYF
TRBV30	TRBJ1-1	CAWKSLGNTEAFF
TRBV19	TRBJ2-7	CASSIDRKEGLSYEQYF
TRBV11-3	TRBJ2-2	CASSLYFPGELFF
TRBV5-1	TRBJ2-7	CASSLFPVSGTYEQYF
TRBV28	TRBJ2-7	CASRETDLYEQYF
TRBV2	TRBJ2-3	CASSETGGPTDTQYF
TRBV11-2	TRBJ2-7	CASSAFGLLAGTYEQYF